Listed below are T cell receptor beta chains from one sample, sequenced in a study of T cell responses to AZD1222 COVID-19 vaccine. This table comes from immunoSEQ multiplex PCR, and its TCRdb copy is limited to in-frame clones, with some not included. The table records 80,000 or so clones, 88% of them present only once. This specimen was peripheral blood, taken on day 0 of MenACWY control vaccination. The receptors originated from an adult in good health. Both conserved end residues are trimmed from each CDR3. The D gene is left open where the match is weak.

D,length,V,J,CDR3
TRBD1,13,TRBV19,TRBJ1-1,ASSIGTGVNTEAF
TRBD2,14,TRBV10-3,TRBJ2-1,AISSGTSGVYNEQF
TRBD1,15,TRBV11-3,TRBJ1-1,ASSLDGTALMNTEAF
NA,12,TRBV5-4,TRBJ1-1,ASSFGTGNTEAF
TRBD1,9,TRBV20-1,TRBJ1-2,SAWDSYGYT
TRBD2,14,TRBV7-9,TRBJ2-1,ASSPQRGSSYNEQF
NA,11,TRBV18,TRBJ1-2,ASSPTEGNGYT
NA,8,TRBV2,TRBJ2-7,ASSVTEQY
TRBD1,13,TRBV7-2,TRBJ1-5,ASSTDRGDNQPQH
TRBD1,13,TRBV28,TRBJ1-5,ASSPGQGNNQPQH
NA,13,TRBV7-3,TRBJ2-3,ASSFALSSTDTQY
NA,11,TRBV9,TRBJ1-1,ASSVGSNTEAF
NA,11,TRBV12-3/TRBV12-4,TRBJ2-1,ASSGRTGNEQF
TRBD1,13,TRBV5-6,TRBJ2-5,ASSLQGAAQETQY
TRBD1,14,TRBV9,TRBJ1-2,ASSVAPWDRTYGYT
NA,11,TRBV2,TRBJ2-1,ASSGPIYNEQF
TRBD2,13,TRBV6-4,TRBJ2-3,ASSDSSGGTDTQY
NA,13,TRBV5-1,TRBJ2-1,ASSPLAGSYNEQF
TRBD2,11,TRBV2,TRBJ2-7,ASSLEAGGEQY
TRBD2,11,TRBV5-4,TRBJ2-1,ASSLEGRGEQF
NA,12,TRBV5-5,TRBJ1-5,ASSFARVGQPQH
TRBD1,14,TRBV9,TRBJ1-4,ASSVAGGTGVEKLF
NA,12,TRBV30,TRBJ2-2,AGRGALSTGELF
TRBD2,15,TRBV11-3,TRBJ2-3,ASSQFVSGGRTDTQY
NA,14,TRBV7-8,TRBJ2-7,ASSSRGGRAPYEQY
TRBD2,12,TRBV30,TRBJ2-1,AWSVGTSNNEQF
NA,9,TRBV28,TRBJ2-1,ASTTYNEQF
NA,12,TRBV2,TRBJ1-5,ASSGGLSNQPQH
NA,12,TRBV4-3,TRBJ2-3,ASSRDSRTDTQY
NA,10,TRBV5-8,TRBJ1-5,ASSLRNQPQH
NA,10,TRBV29-1,TRBJ1-1,SVAEKNTEAF
NA,11,TRBV30,TRBJ1-5,AWSKGTNQPQH
TRBD2,14,TRBV7-9,TRBJ2-7,ASSPHGGGPSYEQY
NA,12,TRBV2,TRBJ1-2,ASGEVGSNYGYT
TRBD1,12,TRBV7-8,TRBJ2-7,ASSLAGQGYEQY
NA,13,TRBV21-1,TRBJ2-7,ASSPRDRDNCEQY
NA,14,TRBV9,TRBJ1-2,ASSVTTGPLAYGYT
TRBD1,12,TRBV2,TRBJ1-1,ASFLTGGITEAF
NA,12,TRBV7-2,TRBJ2-5,ASSVGQSYETQY
TRBD2,14,TRBV7-3,TRBJ2-3,ASSRGTSGSTDTQY
NA,13,TRBV5-1,TRBJ2-1,ASSPGAGSYNEQF
NA,11,TRBV30,TRBJ2-7,ALDPGHSYEQY
NA,12,TRBV11-3,TRBJ2-5,ASSLRSQQETQY
NA,13,TRBV4-1,TRBJ2-3,ASSQAYRGTDTQY
TRBD2,16,TRBV6-2/TRBV6-3,TRBJ2-3,ASSYGSLAGARTDTQY
NA,14,TRBV7-2,TRBJ2-7,ASTSRFGGSSYEQY
TRBD1,12,TRBV7-6,TRBJ1-5,ASSPGQEGQPQH
TRBD1,12,TRBV19,TRBJ1-2,ASSPDRGLYGYT
NA,14,TRBV2,TRBJ1-2,ASNPIGGESNYGYT
TRBD1,12,TRBV19,TRBJ2-1,ASSPRTGMAEQF
NA,12,TRBV5-1,TRBJ2-1,ASKETVVYNEQF
NA,13,TRBV5-4,TRBJ2-7,ASSLSWTRSYEQY
NA,13,TRBV6-5,TRBJ1-6,ASKAGSSYNSPLH
NA,11,TRBV7-9,TRBJ1-6,ASSQQGGSPLH
NA,10,TRBV30,TRBJ1-2,ACLGSTYGYT
NA,13,TRBV6-1,TRBJ2-7,ASSEGRGARYEQY
TRBD1,12,TRBV7-2,TRBJ2-2,ASSRDRYTGELF
TRBD1,13,TRBV28,TRBJ2-4,ASTPDREAKNIQY
TRBD1,15,TRBV7-2,TRBJ1-4,ASSPRQGSGSNEKLF
NA,10,TRBV29-1,TRBJ1-2,STPRGNYGYT